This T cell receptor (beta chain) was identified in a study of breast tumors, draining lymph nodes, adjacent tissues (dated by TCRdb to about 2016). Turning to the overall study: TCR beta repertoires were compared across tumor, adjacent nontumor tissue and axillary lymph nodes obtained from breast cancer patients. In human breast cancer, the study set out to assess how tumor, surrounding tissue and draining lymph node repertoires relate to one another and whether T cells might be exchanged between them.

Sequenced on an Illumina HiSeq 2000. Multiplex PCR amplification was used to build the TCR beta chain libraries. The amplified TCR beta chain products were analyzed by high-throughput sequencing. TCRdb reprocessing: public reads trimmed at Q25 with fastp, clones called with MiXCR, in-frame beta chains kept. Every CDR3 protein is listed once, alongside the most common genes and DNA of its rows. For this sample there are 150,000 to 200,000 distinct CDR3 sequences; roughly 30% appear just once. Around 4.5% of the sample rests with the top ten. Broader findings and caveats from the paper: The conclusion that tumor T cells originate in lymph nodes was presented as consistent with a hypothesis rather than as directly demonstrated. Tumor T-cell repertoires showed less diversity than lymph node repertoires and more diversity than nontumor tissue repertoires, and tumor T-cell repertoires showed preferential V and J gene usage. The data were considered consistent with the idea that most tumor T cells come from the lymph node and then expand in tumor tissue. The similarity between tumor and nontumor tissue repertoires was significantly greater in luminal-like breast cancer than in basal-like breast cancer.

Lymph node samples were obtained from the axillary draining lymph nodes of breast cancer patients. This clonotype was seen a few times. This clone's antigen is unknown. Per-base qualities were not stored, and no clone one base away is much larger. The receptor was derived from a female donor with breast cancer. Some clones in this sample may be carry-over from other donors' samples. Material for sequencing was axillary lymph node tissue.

The CDR3 region: CASSPGPAIYNEQFF. The sequenced DNA is TGTGCCAGCTCACCAGGCCCGGCCATCTACAATGAGCAGTTCTTC. This sequence uses TRBV18 and TRBJ2-1, with the D gene not clear enough to name. The trim is 2 bases for V and 3 bases for J, with a gap of 11 bases between the germline ends. CDR3 length: 15 amino acids, cysteine to phenylalanine. The entry retains the CDR3 DNA only, 45 bases that are in frame from base 1. Sequences KGHSH (CDR1) and LQKENI (CDR2) are obtained from the germline V gene.